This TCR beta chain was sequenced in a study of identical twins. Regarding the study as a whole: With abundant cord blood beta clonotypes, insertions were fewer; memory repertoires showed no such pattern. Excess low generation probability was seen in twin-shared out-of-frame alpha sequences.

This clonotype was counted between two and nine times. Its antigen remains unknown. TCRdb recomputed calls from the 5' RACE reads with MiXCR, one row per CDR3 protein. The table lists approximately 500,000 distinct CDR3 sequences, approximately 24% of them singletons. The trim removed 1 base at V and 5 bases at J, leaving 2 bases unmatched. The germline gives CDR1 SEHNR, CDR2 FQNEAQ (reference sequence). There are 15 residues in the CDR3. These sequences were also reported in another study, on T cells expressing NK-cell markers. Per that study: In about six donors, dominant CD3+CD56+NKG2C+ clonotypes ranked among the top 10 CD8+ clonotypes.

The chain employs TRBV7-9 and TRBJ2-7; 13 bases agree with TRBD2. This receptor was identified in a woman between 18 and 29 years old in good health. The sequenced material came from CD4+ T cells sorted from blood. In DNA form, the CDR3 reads TGTGCCAGCAGCTTAGTGACTAGCGGGAGGAACGAGCAGTACTTC. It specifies CASSLVTSGRNEQYF.